This T cell receptor beta chain came from a study of T-cell memory formation after mild COVID-19. Overall study findings and caveats: Clones contracting across day 15 to 85 had a balanced CD4/CD8 profile; later expanding clones leaned CD4+.

Details on this clonotype: What it recognizes is unknown.

The V gene's germline CDR1 is DFQATT and CDR2 SNEGSKA (reference sequence). The V end was cut by 1 base, the J end by 2 bases, with 12 bases between. The CDR3 runs 16 residues. TCRdb re-called the 5' RACE reads with MiXCR, one entry per CDR3 protein. The table has roughly 86,000 distinct CDR3 sequences, around an eighth seen once. V and J are TRBV20-1 and TRBJ2-6; unclear D gene. The source of this sequence is an adult woman who had mild COVID-19 (a few samples of this study predate the infection). Cell type and time point are not known. The sample taken for sequencing was PBMCs or a T cell subset sorted from them (not recorded which). The CDR3: CSARGNSYTGANVLTF. The CDR3 region has the DNA TGCAGTGCTAGAGGAAACAGTTATACTGGGGCCAACGTCCTGACTTTC.